This T cell receptor beta chain was captured in a study of spatial heterogeneity in lung cancer. In the study overall: Sequences of the beta chain were consistently detected in greater numbers than alpha-chain sequences. Raw-read counts averaged over ten per unique TCR and UMI combination. Whole-study results and caveats: Blood contained ubiquitous expanded tumor TCRs more at resection than at follow-up.

With V trimmed by 4 bases and J by 2 bases, 7 bases remained unmatched. Germline loops: CDR1 SGHNT, CDR2 YYREEE (reference sequence). This CDR3 region has 17 residues. TCRdb re-derived calls from the 5' RACE reads in MiXCR, one entry per CDR3 protein. Of approximately 39,000 distinct CDR3 sequences in the sample, approximately 6.3% are singletons; the top ten hold approximately 10%. Indicated time point: sample taken at primary tumor resection. Whole RNA, which was extracted from tumor, nontumor lung tissue or frozen PBMC, was sequenced without any cell sorting. Samples came from 65 to 75 TRACERx patients with untreated early-stage lung cancer. This clonotype has ten or more counts. Its specificity is unknown.

Sequenced here: PBMCs, sampled at surgery. The V and J genes are TRBV5-4 and TRBJ2-2, with 11 bases identical to TRBD2. The clonotype was recovered from a male donor with early-stage non-small cell lung cancer. CDR3 sequence reads: CASSPLAGGQNTGELFF. In DNA form, the CDR3 reads TGTGCCAGCAGCCCCCTAGCGGGGGGCCAAAACACCGGGGAGCTGTTTTTT.